Listed here are 27 T cell receptor beta chains from one sample, sequenced in a study of blood T cell repertoires in COVID-19. The repertoire was sequenced with immunoSEQ multiplex PCR; TCRdb's copy has only in-frame clones and lacks some. The sample shows about 310,000 clones, 90% of them seen only once. Sequenced: peripheral blood. These TCRs come from a woman younger than 45 with COVID-19, enrolled during active disease.

This chain uses TRBV5-1 with TRBJ1-1, with 7 bases identical to TRBD1. V shed 3 bases and J 3 bases; nucleotides not matched to a gene: 2. CDR1 is SGHRS and CDR2 is YFSETQ in the germline V gene. The CDR3 totals 13 residues. CDR3 amino acids: CASSSDRDTEAFF. The CDR3, as DNA: TGCGCCAGCAGCTCAGACAGGGACACTGAAGCTTTCTTT.

The chain links TRBV30 to TRBJ2-2; tentatively, D is TRBD2 (5 bases). The germline V gene has CDR1 GTSNPN and CDR2 SVGIG (reference sequence). With 2 bases removed from V and 5 bases from J, the gap between germline ends came to 12 bases. The CDR3 has 14 residues. The CDR3 reads CAWSTSRGTGELFF. CDR3 sequence (DNA): TGTGCCTGGAGTACCTCCCGGGGTACCGGGGAGCTGTTTTTT. Supplemented by reference TRBV30 and TRBJ2-2, the full variable domain reads SQTIHQWPATLVQPVGSPLSLECTVEGTSNPNLYWYRQAAGRGLQLLFYSVGIGQISSEVPQNLSASRPQDRQFILSSKKLLLSDSGFYLCAWSTSRGTGELFFGEGSRLTVL.

The sample holds one count of this clone. The V gene is TRBV7-2, the J gene TRBJ1-1, with TRBD1 matching over 7 bases. J lost 2 bases, V lost 5 bases, and 8 bases had no gene match. This CDR3 spans 15 amino acids. Germline V gene lookup returns CDR1 SGHTA and CDR2 FQGNSA. The CDR3 region is CASSGLTGPNTEAFF. CDR3 nucleotide sequence: TGTGCCAGCAGCGGGTTGACAGGGCCTAACACTGAAGCTTTCTTT. The complete variable domain, with remaining parts taken from reference TRBV7-2 and TRBJ1-1, reads GAGVSQSPSNKVTEKGKDVELRCDPISGHTALYWYRQSLGQGLEFLIYFQGNSAPDKSGLPSDRFSAERTGGSVSTLTIQRTQQEDSAVYLCASSGLTGPNTEAFFGQGTRLTVV.

The chain employs TRBV30 and TRBJ1-3, with D possibly being TRBD1 (6 bases). Looked up from germline, CDR1 is GTSNPN and CDR2 is SVGIG (reference sequence). The length of the CDR3 is 15 residues. Trimming left V 1 base short and J 5 bases short, with 15 bases between. The CDR3 is CAWSALGGARNTIYF. Here the CDR3 DNA reads TGTGCCTGGAGTGCCCTGGGGGGGGCCAGAAACACCATATATTTT.

The rearrangement links TRBV14 to TRBJ2-1, with D possibly being TRBD2 (5 bases). CDR1 is SGHDN and CDR2 is FVKESK in the germline V gene. The V end lost 0 bases, the J end lost 11 bases, and 20 bases lay between the germline ends. The CDR3 is made up of 16 amino acids. In DNA, the CDR3 is TGTGCCAGCAGCCAAGATACCGGCGGACTCCCGCGGCAGCAGTTCTTC. Translation: CASSQDTGGLPRQQFF.

This rearrangement joins TRBV12-5 to TRBJ2-7; no definite D call. Deletions cut 11 bases from V and 3 bases from J, with 17 bases between. This CDR3 is built from 13 residues. Germline V gene data show CDR1 as LGHNT and CDR2 as FRNRAP. The CDR3 loop reads CASRAPQLYEQYF. DNA for the CDR3: TGTGCTTCTAGAGCGCCGCAGCTCTACGAGCAGTACTTC.

V usage is TRBV4-2 and J usage is TRBJ1-2; possible D gene TRBD1, 6 bases. Germline V gene lookup returns CDR1 LGHNA and CDR2 YNFKEQ. Deletions cut 3 bases from V and 4 bases from J, with 15 bases between. The length of the CDR3 is 15 residues. CDR3 sequence (DNA): TGTGCCAGCAGCCAGCGAACAGGGCTGGGCTATGGCTACACCTTC. Translation: CASSQRTGLGYGYTF.

The rearrangement links TRBV24-1 to TRBJ2-1, with a weak D call TRBD2 (6 bases). Germline CDR1 and CDR2: KGHDR and SFDVKD. Trimming took off 5 bases at V and 12 bases at J, with 16 bases between the two ends. The CDR3 contains 13 residues. DNA of the CDR3: TGTGCCACCAGTGTATCTAGCGTACGGGGGCAGTTCTTC. Its translation: CATSVSSVRGQFF.

This chain joins TRBV15 and TRBJ1-2, with 9 bases lining up with TRBD1. Germline V gene sequence: CDR1 LNHNV, CDR2 YYDKDF (reference sequence). The CDR3 runs to 17 residues. Unmatched junction bases numbered 18, after V lost 5 bases and J lost 8 bases. The CDR3 region is CATSPPQGAQRSGGYTF. DNA of the CDR3: TGTGCCACCAGCCCACCACAGGGGGCGCAACGTAGTGGGGGCTACACCTTC.

This rearrangement joins TRBV27 to TRBJ1-6; 11 bases are shared with TRBD1. The germline gives CDR1 MNHEY, CDR2 SMNVEV (reference sequence). J was trimmed by 7 bases and V by 5 bases; bases with no gene match: 7. The CDR3 runs 16 residues. DNA for the CDR3: TGTGCCAGCAGTCCCCGGACAGGGGGCGAAAATTCACCCCTCCACTTT. This codes for CASSPRTGGENSPLHF.

The chain is built from TRBV7-8 and TRBJ1-2, with a possible D match to TRBD1 (6 bases). The germline V gene has CDR1 SGHVS and CDR2 FQNEAQ. Trimming left V 2 bases short and J 4 bases short, with 17 bases between. This CDR3 has 16 amino acids. The CDR3 spells CASSLYDRLSAYGYTF. The CDR3 bases are TGTGCCAGCAGCTTATACGACAGGCTATCCGCCTATGGCTACACCTTC.

The chain joins TRBV5-1 to TRBJ2-1, with D maybe TRBD2 (5 bases). CDR1 and CDR2 from the germline V gene are SGHRS and YFSETQ. This CDR3 contains 16 residues. The germline V and J ends were trimmed by 0 bases and 5 bases, with 15 bases remaining between them. The CDR3 reads CASSLVGSPPNNEQFF. CDR3 nucleotides: TGCGCCAGCAGCTTGGTAGGGAGTCCCCCGAACAATGAGCAGTTCTTC.

The chain carries TRBV5-1 and TRBJ1-1, with D unclear. The length of the CDR3 is 12 residues. CDR1 SGHRS and CDR2 YFSETQ come from the germline V gene. V dropped 3 bases and J dropped 5 bases, with 8 bases sitting between them. The CDR3 sequence is CASSSGETEAFF. The CDR3 DNA follows: TGCGCCAGCAGCTCCGGGGAAACTGAAGCTTTCTTT.

This chain connects TRBV5-4 to TRBJ2-3; TRBD1 might be the D (5 bases). V gave up 2 bases and J gave up 4 bases, with 11 bases separating them. The CDR3 runs 14 residues. The germline V gene encodes CDR1 SGHNT and CDR2 YYREEE (reference sequence). The CDR3 DNA is TGTGCCAGCAGCTTTTTTGTCAGGGCAGATACGCAGTATTTT. Its translation is CASSFFVRADTQYF.

The chain combines TRBV7-3 with TRBJ1-6, with unresolved D. The CDR3 runs 13 residues. Trimming stripped 2 bases from V and 8 bases from J, with 7 bases between. In germline, CDR1 is SGHTA, CDR2 FQGTGA. CDR3 in amino acids: CASSLYSDSPLHF. The CDR3, as DNA: TGTGCCAGCAGCTTATATTCGGATTCACCCCTCCACTTT.

The sample holds a few counts of this clone. V usage is TRBV10-3 and J usage is TRBJ1-1; tentatively, D is TRBD1 (5 bases). The CDR3 contains 13 residues. Germline assignment: CDR1 ENHRY and CDR2 SYGVKD. V gave up 10 bases and J gave up 0 bases, with 12 bases separating them. Here the CDR3 DNA reads TGTGCCACCACTGGGGCTTTGAACACTGAAGCTTTCTTT. Amino acid sequence: CATTGALNTEAFF.

This chain joins TRBV2 and TRBJ1-5, with a possible D match to TRBD1 (5 bases). Germline CDR1 reads SNHLY; CDR2 reads FYNNEI. The CDR3 length is 13 residues. The ends were cut back, 7 bases at V and 6 bases at J, with 13 bases in the middle. Here the CDR3 reads CASTQGKGQPQHF. The CDR3 DNA reads as TGTGCCAGCACTCAGGGAAAGGGTCAGCCCCAGCATTTT.

The J gene is TRBJ1-1, the V gene TRBV27; D is uncertain. Germline values: CDR1 MNHEY, CDR2 SMNVEV (reference sequence). Trimming pared 5 bases from V and 0 bases from J, leaving 10 bases between. The CDR3 spans 14 residues. CDR3 in DNA: TGTGCCAGCAGTCCTCTCGGAGTGAACACTGAAGCTTTCTTT. Amino acids: CASSPLGVNTEAFF.

The V and J genes are TRBV9 and TRBJ1-3; 9 nucleotides agree with TRBD1. There are 13 residues in the CDR3. Trimming cost V 3 bases and J 9 bases; bases outside gene matches: 4. Per germline, CDR1 SGDLS and CDR2 YYNGEE. The CDR3 DNA reads as TGTGCCAGCAGCGAGGGACAGGGCGGCACCATATATTTT. Translating gives CASSEGQGGTIYF.

This clone showed up just a few times. The genes are TRBV5-1 and TRBJ2-2; D might be TRBD2 (6 bases). V lost 9 bases and J lost 1, with 10 bases in between. The V gene's germline CDR1 is SGHRS and CDR2 YFSETQ. This CDR3 has 13 amino acids. The CDR3 reads CATTGRNTGELFF. In DNA form, the CDR3 reads TGCGCCACCACCGGGAGGAACACCGGGGAGCTGTTTTTT.

The chain has TRBV7-8 and TRBJ2-5, with D tentatively TRBD2 (5 bases). The length of the CDR3 is 12 residues. The V end was cut by 5 bases, the J end by 4 bases, with 8 bases between. Germline V CDR1 and CDR2: SGHVS, FQNEAQ. CDR3 residues: CASSPRGETQYF. For the CDR3, the DNA is TGTGCCAGCAGCCCACGGGGAGAGACCCAGTACTTC.

The chain has TRBV10-3 and TRBJ2-7; weak D call: TRBD2 (5 bases). V was cut by 8 bases and J by 5 bases, with 13 bases left in between. There are 12 residues in the CDR3. CDR1 is ENHRY and CDR2 is SYGVKD in the germline V gene. CDR3 residues: CAIAGDGDEQYF. DNA of the CDR3: TGTGCCATCGCAGGTGACGGGGACGAGCAGTACTTC.

With regard to this clone: This sample includes further DNA sequences coding for the same CDR3. The V call is TRBV5-1, the J call TRBJ2-1; D is uncertain. Germline values: CDR1 SGHRS, CDR2 YFSETQ. The CDR3 covers 12 residues. Between the trimmed V and J ends, which lost 0 bases and 6 bases, there was a span of 4 bases. The CDR3 loop is CASSLALNEQFF. In DNA, the CDR3 is TGCGCCAGCAGCTTGGCCCTCAATGAGCAGTTCTTC.

The chain joins TRBV9 to TRBJ1-1; D not resolved. This CDR3 is 13 amino acids long. Germline CDR1 reads SGDLS; CDR2 reads YYNGEE. Trimming stripped 0 bases from V and 7 bases from J, with 10 bases between. The CDR3 protein is CASSVVRGIEAFF. The CDR3 DNA sequence: TGTGCCAGCAGCGTAGTTCGGGGTATTGAAGCTTTCTTT.

The chain links TRBV3-1 (or the pseudogene TRBV3-2) to TRBJ1-2; D might be TRBD1 (5 bases). The CDR3 loop spans 12 amino acids. V was pared by 0 bases and J by 8 bases, with 7 bases between. Looked up from germline, CDR1 is LGHDT and CDR2 is YNNKEL (reference sequence). DNA for the CDR3: TGTGCCAGCAGCCAAGATGCAGGGGGCTACACCTTC. Protein product: CASSQDAGGYTF.

The chain uses TRBV27 and TRBJ1-5, with unresolved D. V was pared by 2 bases and J by 7 bases, with 12 bases between. The germline CDR1 and CDR2 sequences are MNHEY and SMNVEV (reference sequence). The CDR3 extends over 14 amino acids. CDR3 sequence reads: CASSLREGGQPQHF. The CDR3 DNA sequence: TGTGCCAGCAGTTTACGGGAGGGTGGACAGCCCCAGCATTTT.

The V and J genes are TRBV27 and TRBJ1-1; the D is unclear. Germline V gene data show CDR1 as MNHEY and CDR2 as SMNVEV (reference sequence). This CDR3 region has 13 residues. With 2 bases removed from V and 2 bases from J, the gap between germline ends came to 6 bases. CDR3 in amino acids: CASSLTRNTEAFF. The CDR3 DNA is TGTGCCAGCAGTTTAACAAGAAACACTGAAGCTTTCTTT.